Listed here are 30 T cell receptor beta chains from one sample, sequenced in a study of cytomegalovirus exposure and HLA in healthy donors. PCR amplification relied on 60 Vbeta primers (plus 13 Jbeta primers). This table comes from immunoSEQ multiplex PCR, and its TCRdb copy is limited to in-frame clones, with some not included. Among some 76,000 clones, just over 85% were seen once, and the ten largest hold roughly 2%. Sequenced input: PBMCs. All receptors come from a woman aged 25-40 years in good health and CMV-seronegative.

The chain couples TRBV28 to TRBJ2-7; D might be TRBD2 (6 bases). V was clipped by 7 bases and J by 2 bases, with 18 bases between them. The CDR3 is made up of 15 amino acids. The V gene's germline CDR1 is MDHEN and CDR2 SYDVKM. The CDR3 region is CASIGRRGTTYEQYF. In nucleotides, the CDR3 is TGTGCCAGCATCGGACGCCGGGGGACCACCTACGAGCAGTACTTC.

The V gene is TRBV11-3, the J gene TRBJ2-3, with 9 bases lining up with TRBD2. The CDR3 consists of 16 residues. Germline trimming cut 5 bases from V and 3 bases from J; bases unmatched to any gene: 9. Germline values: CDR1 SGHNT, CDR2 YENEEA. In DNA form, the CDR3 reads TGTGCCAGCAGCCCCGGGGCCAGCGGGAGGACAGATACGCAGTATTTT. It yields the protein CASSPGASGRTDTQYF. Based on the CDR3 plus reference TRBV11-3 and TRBJ2-3, the full variable domain is EAGVVQSPRYKIIEKKQPVAFWCNPISGHNTLYWYLQNLGQGPELLIRYENEEAVDDSQLPKDRFSAERLKGVDSTLKIQPAELGDSAVYLCASSPGASGRTDTQYFGPGTRLTVL.

This clone was seen only once. The J gene is TRBJ2-5, the V gene TRBV6-5; 8 bases fit TRBD1. The DNA end lines up better with TRBJ2-7; the J call may be wrong. The CDR3 extends over 14 amino acids. Germline-derived CDR1 and CDR2 are MNHEY and SVGAGI. CDR3 amino acids: CASSRQGSSYEQYF. In DNA, the CDR3 is TGTGCCAGCAGCCGACAGGGGAGCTCCTACGAGCAGTACTTC.

The chain combines TRBV5-1 with TRBJ2-7; TRBD2 is a possible D gene (5 bases). Germline V lookup: CDR1 SGHRS, CDR2 YFSETQ. The CDR3 covers 13 residues. Trimming cost V 6 bases and J 3 bases, with 13 bases left between them. In DNA form, the CDR3 reads TGCGCCAGCAAGGGAGATGGGATCTACGAGCAGTACTTC. Translating it yields CASKGDGIYEQYF.

CDR3 sequence (DNA): TGTGCCAGTCTCGCCTGGGGGGGGACGGCCTTTGCTGGAAACACCATATATTTT. Its translation is CASLAWGGTAFAGNTIYF. The chain has TRBV11-2 and TRBJ1-3, with TRBD1 as a possible D gene (5 bases). From germline, CDR1 is SGHAT and CDR2 FQNNGV. V lost 9 bases and J 2 bases, leaving 26 bases between the germline ends. This CDR3 has 18 amino acids.

This chain connects TRBV6-5 to TRBJ1-1; D perhaps matches TRBD1 (5 bases). V dropped 5 bases and J dropped 0 bases, with 13 bases sitting between them. Germline V CDR1 and CDR2: MNHEY, SVGAGI. CDR3 size: 15 residues. The DNA of the CDR3 is TGTGCCAGCAGTCTACGCCTCAGGGTGAACACTGAAGCTTTCTTT. Its protein is CASSLRLRVNTEAFF.

This chain uses TRBV30 with TRBJ2-5; TRBD2 matches 11 bases. The CDR3 covers 15 residues. The J segment lost 5 bases and the V segment lost 0 bases, leaving 5 bases of the junction unmatched. The germline V gene encodes CDR1 GTSNPN and CDR2 SVGIG (reference sequence). CDR3 protein: CAWSVLAGGSETQYF. The DNA of the CDR3 is TGTGCCTGGAGTGTTCTAGCGGGAGGATCTGAGACCCAGTACTTC.

This clone was counted a few times. The chain is built from TRBV6-1 and TRBJ1-3; D ambiguous. CDR1 and CDR2 (germline): MNHNS, SASEGT. Trimming left V 7 bases short and J 8 bases short, with 18 bases between. The CDR3 length is 14 residues. In nucleotides, the CDR3 is TGTGCCAGCATAAGAGCGGGTGAAGGCGACACCATATATTTT. Its translation: CASIRAGEGDTIYF.

The chain is built from TRBV6-1 and TRBJ1-2, with TRBD1 identical over 9 bases. The CDR3 has 15 amino acids. Germline assignment: CDR1 MNHNS and CDR2 SASEGT. V lost 2 bases, J lost 2 bases, and 3 bases stayed unmatched. The CDR3 protein is CASSEIGTGNYGYTF. The DNA of the CDR3 is TGTGCCAGCAGTGAAATCGGGACAGGGAACTATGGCTACACCTTC.

This chain uses TRBV5-1 with TRBJ2-5, with 7 positions matching TRBD1. Germline CDR1 is SGHRS and CDR2 is YFSETQ. The CDR3 runs to 15 residues. The V gene end was trimmed by 3 bases and the J gene end by 1 base; junction bases not matched to a gene: 6. The CDR3 region is CASSWTPGGQETQYF. The CDR3 DNA reads TGCGCCAGCAGCTGGACCCCAGGGGGCCAAGAGACCCAGTACTTC.

The chain couples TRBV27 to TRBJ2-1, with TRBD2 matching over 7 bases. The germline gives CDR1 MNHEY, CDR2 SMNVEV (reference sequence). After removal of 2 bases from V and 14 bases from J, the junction contained 9 bases not matched to a gene. The CDR3 runs 13 residues. CDR3 in amino acids: CASSLSLAASEFF. In nucleotides, the CDR3 is TGTGCCAGCAGTTTAAGTCTAGCGGCGTCGGAGTTCTTC.

The chain is built from TRBV7-9 and TRBJ1-2, with TRBD1 matching 8 bases. J lost 4 bases, V lost 5 bases, and 6 bases had no gene match. Germline CDR1 reads SEHNR; CDR2 reads FQNEAQ (reference sequence). The CDR3 sequence is 14 residues long. CDR3 coding DNA: TGTGCCAGCAGCGCAACAGGGGGGCGCTATGGCTACACCTTC. As protein: CASSATGGRYGYTF. Complete variable domain (other parts from reference TRBV7-9 and TRBJ1-2): DTGVSQNPRHKITKRGQNVTFRCDPISEHNRLYWYRQTLGQGPEFLTYFQNEAQLEKSRLLSDRFSAERPKGSFSTLEIQRTEQGDSAMYLCASSATGGRYGYTFGSGTRLTVV.

V is TRBV14 and J is TRBJ2-5; D is uncertain. V was cut by 2 bases and J by 2 bases, with 6 bases left in between. The CDR3 runs to 13 residues. Germline-derived CDR1 and CDR2 are SGHDN and FVKESK. The CDR3 loop is CASSQRRQETQYF. In DNA, the CDR3 is TGTGCCAGCAGCCAACGGCGGCAAGAGACCCAGTACTTC.

The sample holds one count of this clone. V and J are TRBV4-2 and TRBJ2-1, with TRBD2 matching over 10 bases. The CDR3 extends over 16 amino acids. Trimming at V came to 3 bases and at J to 3 bases, leaving 5 bases not matched to a gene. Germline CDR1 LGHNA, CDR2 YNFKEQ. The CDR3 bases are TGTGCCAGCAGCCAGGCCACTAGCGGGAACTACAATGAGCAGTTCTTC. Translating gives CASSQATSGNYNEQFF.

The CDR3: CASRTPGTGGYEQYF. For the CDR3, the DNA is TGTGCCAGCAGAACCCCCGGGACAGGGGGCTACGAGCAGTACTTC. The V gene is TRBV6-5, the J gene TRBJ2-7; TRBD1 aligns across 11 bases. V trimming: 6 bases; J trimming: 3 bases; junction bases outside the gene matches: 7. The CDR3 has 15 residues. The V gene's germline CDR1 is MNHEY and CDR2 SVGAGI.

This sequence joins TRBV28 and TRBJ2-5; no firm D call. The J call may be incorrect, as the DNA end agrees better with TRBJ2-7. The CDR3 length is 11 residues. The V gene's germline CDR1 is MDHEN and CDR2 SYDVKM. CDR3 residues: CASSLFYEQYF. DNA of the CDR3: TGTGCCAGCAGTTTATTCTACGAGCAGTACTTC.

V is TRBV7-9 and J is TRBJ1-2, with D possibly TRBD1 on 6 matching bases. V was pared by 6 bases and J by 7 bases, with 18 bases between. Per germline, CDR1 SEHNR and CDR2 FQNEAQ (reference sequence). This CDR3 region has 14 residues. Here the CDR3 reads CASSRQVAGRGYTF. The DNA of the CDR3 is TGTGCCAGCAGTAGACAGGTCGCCGGGCGTGGCTACACCTTC. Variable domain in full (rest from reference TRBV7-9 and TRBJ1-2): DTGVSQNPRHKITKRGQNVTFRCDPISEHNRLYWYRQTLGQGPEFLTYFQNEAQLEKSRLLSDRFSAERPKGSFSTLEIQRTEQGDSAMYLCASSRQVAGRGYTFGSGTRLTVV.

The chain couples TRBV6-1 to TRBJ2-4, with 11 bases lining up with TRBD2. The ends lost 6 bases at V and 0 bases at J; junction bases unmatched: 1. CDR1 and CDR2 (germline): MNHNS, SASEGT. This CDR3 contains 15 residues. The CDR3 nucleotides read TGTGCCAGCAGGACTAGCGGGATAGCCAAAAACATTCAGTACTTC. It translates to CASRTSGIAKNIQYF.

The rearrangement uses TRBV19 and TRBJ1-5; 12 nucleotides align to TRBD1. V dropped 4 bases and J dropped 0; count of bases not matched to a gene: 7. The CDR3 runs to 18 residues. Germline CDR1 reads LNHDA; CDR2 reads SQIVND (reference sequence). The chain's CDR3 is CASSTGTGGMYSNQPQHF. In DNA form, the CDR3 reads TGTGCCAGTAGTACCGGGACAGGGGGCATGTATAGCAATCAGCCCCAGCATTTT.

The chain recombines TRBV11-3 with TRBJ2-3; 14 positions agree with TRBD2. Trimming cost V 3 bases and J 0 bases; bases outside gene matches: 2. The germline V gene encodes CDR1 SGHNT and CDR2 YENEEA. The CDR3 covers 17 residues. CDR3 in amino acids: CASSLGLAGASTDTQYF. The CDR3, as DNA: TGTGCCAGCAGCTTGGGACTAGCGGGAGCCAGCACAGATACGCAGTATTTT.

The chain carries TRBV30 and TRBJ2-2; D uncertain. The CDR3 spans 14 residues. Germline CDR1 GTSNPN, CDR2 SVGIG (reference sequence). Between the trimmed V and J ends, which lost 2 bases and 3 bases, there was a span of 10 bases. The CDR3 sequence: CAWSRVRYTGELFF. The DNA of the CDR3 is TGTGCCTGGAGTCGGGTCAGATACACCGGGGAGCTGTTTTTT.

J is TRBJ2-2 and V is TRBV7-9; perhaps TRBD1 as D (6 bases). The CDR3 consists of 13 residues. Germline values: CDR1 SEHNR, CDR2 FQNEAQ (reference sequence). V gave up 4 bases and J gave up 5 bases, with 8 bases separating them. CDR3 protein: CASSSGETGELFF. CDR3 DNA: TGTGCCAGCAGCTCAGGGGAGACCGGGGAGCTGTTTTTT.

V and J are TRBV5-6 and TRBJ2-7; 12 nucleotides match TRBD1. Per the germline V gene, CDR1 is SGHDT and CDR2 is YYEEEE. V trimming: 4 bases; J trimming: 6 bases; junction bases outside the gene matches: 11. The CDR3 has 16 residues. This CDR3 reads CASSPGQGANFAEQYF. CDR3 sequence (DNA): TGTGCCAGCAGCCCGGGACAGGGGGCTAATTTTGCCGAGCAGTACTTC.

This clone was counted between two and nine times. V and J are TRBV6-6 and TRBJ2-3; D is perhaps TRBD1 (7 bases). Per the germline V gene, CDR1 is MNHNY and CDR2 is SVGAGI (reference sequence). There are 15 residues in the CDR3. Trimming removed 5 bases at V and 4 bases at J, with 16 bases between. As DNA, the CDR3 is TGTGCCAGCAGTCAGGGGGGCCACGGGGCAGATACGCAGTATTTT. It specifies CASSQGGHGADTQYF.

This chain joins TRBV9 and TRBJ1-2; 12 nucleotides align to TRBD1. CDR3 length equals 14 residues. Per the germline V gene, CDR1 is SGDLS and CDR2 is YYNGEE. Trimming took 3 bases from V and 8 from J; bases not matched to a gene: 5. CDR3 coding DNA: TGTGCCAGCAGCGCCGGGACAGGGGGCTGGGGCTACACCTTC. Translating gives CASSAGTGGWGYTF.

V and J are TRBV7-2 and TRBJ2-7, with D perhaps TRBD2 (6 bases). V was pared by 3 bases and J by 0 bases, with 9 bases between. The CDR3 has 14 amino acids. Per germline, CDR1 SGHTA and CDR2 FQGNSA. CDR3 sequence: CASSFGTRSYEQYF. DNA for the CDR3: TGTGCCAGCAGCTTCGGGACTCGCTCCTACGAGCAGTACTTC.

J is TRBJ2-2 and V is TRBV30, with D tentatively TRBD2 (5 bases). From germline, CDR1 is GTSNPN and CDR2 SVGIG (reference sequence). The CDR3 has 14 residues. V was pared by 2 bases and J by 3 bases, with 10 bases between. The DNA of the CDR3 is TGTGCCTGGAGTAGACTACGGGACACCGGGGAGCTGTTTTTT. Protein sequence: CAWSRLRDTGELFF.

This clone was counted a single time. J is TRBJ2-5 and V is TRBV5-1, with D perhaps matching TRBD2 (6 bases). The ends were cut back, 2 bases at V and 5 bases at J, with 10 bases in the middle. In germline, CDR1 is SGHRS, CDR2 YFSETQ. CDR3 length equals 13 residues. The CDR3: CASSFSGEETQYF. The CDR3 nucleotides are TGCGCCAGCAGCTTCTCGGGGGAGGAGACCCAGTACTTC.

The rearrangement links TRBV7-9 to TRBJ1-2; 9 bases line up with TRBD1. Germline V gene lookup returns CDR1 SEHNR and CDR2 FQNEAQ (reference sequence). V gave up 5 bases and J gave up 8 bases; unmatched junction bases: 12. The CDR3 runs to 15 residues. The CDR3 reads CASSTGGTGKGGYTF. In nucleotides, the CDR3 is TGTGCCAGCAGCACTGGCGGGACAGGGAAAGGAGGCTACACCTTC.

The V and J genes are TRBV30 and TRBJ1-2; 9 bases map to TRBD1. The V segment lost 0 bases and the J segment 4 bases; nucleotides outside the gene matches: 18. The germline gives CDR1 GTSNPN, CDR2 SVGIG (reference sequence). This CDR3 contains 19 residues. The CDR3 DNA follows: TGTGCCTGGAGTGTACGGGACCGGGACAGGGTGTCAGTGGGCTATGGCTACACCTTC. Its translation is CAWSVRDRDRVSVGYGYTF. Combining the CDR3 with reference TRBV30 and TRBJ1-2 gives the whole variable domain SQTIHQWPATLVQPVGSPLSLECTVEGTSNPNLYWYRQAAGRGLQLLFYSVGIGQISSEVPQNLSASRPQDRQFILSSKKLLLSDSGFYLCAWSVRDRDRVSVGYGYTFGSGTRLTVV.